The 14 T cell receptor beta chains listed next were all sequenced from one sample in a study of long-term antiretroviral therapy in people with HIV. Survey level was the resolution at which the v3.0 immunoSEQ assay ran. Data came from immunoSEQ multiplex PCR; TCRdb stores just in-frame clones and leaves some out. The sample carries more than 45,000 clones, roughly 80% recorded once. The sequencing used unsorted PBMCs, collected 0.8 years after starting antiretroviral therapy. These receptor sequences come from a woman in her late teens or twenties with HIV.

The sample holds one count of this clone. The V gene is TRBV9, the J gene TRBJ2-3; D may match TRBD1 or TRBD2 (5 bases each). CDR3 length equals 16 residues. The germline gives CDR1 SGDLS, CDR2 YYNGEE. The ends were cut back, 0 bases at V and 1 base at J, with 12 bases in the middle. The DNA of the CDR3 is TGTGCCAGCAGCGTAGGGGGGTCCTTCCGCACAGATACGCAGTATTTT. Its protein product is CASSVGGSFRTDTQYF.

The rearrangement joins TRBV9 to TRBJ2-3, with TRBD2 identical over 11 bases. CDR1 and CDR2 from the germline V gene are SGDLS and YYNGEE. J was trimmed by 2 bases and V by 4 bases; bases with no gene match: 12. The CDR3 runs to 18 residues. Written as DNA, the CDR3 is TGTGCCAGCAGCTCCGGGACTAGCGGCACAAGGGCCACAGATACGCAGTATTTT. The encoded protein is CASSSGTSGTRATDTQYF.

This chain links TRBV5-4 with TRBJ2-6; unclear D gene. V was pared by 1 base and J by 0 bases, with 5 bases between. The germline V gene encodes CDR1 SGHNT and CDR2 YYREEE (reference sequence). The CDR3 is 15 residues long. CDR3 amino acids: CASSLKISGANVLTF. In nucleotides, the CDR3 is TGTGCCAGCAGCTTGAAGATCTCTGGGGCCAACGTCCTGACTTTC. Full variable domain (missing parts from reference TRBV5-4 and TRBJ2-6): ETGVTQSPTHLIKTRGQQVTLRCSSQSGHNTVSWYQQALGQGPQFIFQYYREEENGRGNFPPRFSGLQFPNYSSELNVNALELDDSALYLCASSLKISGANVLTFGAGSRLTVL.

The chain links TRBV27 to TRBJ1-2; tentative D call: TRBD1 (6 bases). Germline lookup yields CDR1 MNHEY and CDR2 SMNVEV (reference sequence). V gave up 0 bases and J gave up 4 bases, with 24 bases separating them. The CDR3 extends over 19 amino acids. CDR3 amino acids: CASSLSMGHLGSGGYGYTF. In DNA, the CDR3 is TGTGCCAGCAGTTTATCGATGGGACACCTAGGGTCTGGAGGCTATGGCTACACCTTC.

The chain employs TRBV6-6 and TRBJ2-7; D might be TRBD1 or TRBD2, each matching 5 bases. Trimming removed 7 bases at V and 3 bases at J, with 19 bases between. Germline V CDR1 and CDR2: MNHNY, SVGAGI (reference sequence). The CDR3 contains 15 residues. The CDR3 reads CASTREGDHHYEQYF. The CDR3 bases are TGTGCCAGCACCCGCGAAGGGGACCACCACTACGAGCAGTACTTC.

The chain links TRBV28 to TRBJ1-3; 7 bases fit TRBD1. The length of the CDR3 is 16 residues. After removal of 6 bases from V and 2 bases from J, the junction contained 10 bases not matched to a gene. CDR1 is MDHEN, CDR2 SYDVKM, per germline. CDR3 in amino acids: CASRGRQGKTGNTIYF. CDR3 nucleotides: TGTGCCAGCAGGGGGAGACAGGGAAAGACTGGAAACACCATATATTTT.

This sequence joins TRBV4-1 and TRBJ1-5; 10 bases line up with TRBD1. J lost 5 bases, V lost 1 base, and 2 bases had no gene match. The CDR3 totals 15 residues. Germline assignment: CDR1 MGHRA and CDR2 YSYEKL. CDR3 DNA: TGCGCCAGCAGCCAAGGACAGGGGGCGGATCAGCCCCAGCATTTT. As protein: CASSQGQGADQPQHF.

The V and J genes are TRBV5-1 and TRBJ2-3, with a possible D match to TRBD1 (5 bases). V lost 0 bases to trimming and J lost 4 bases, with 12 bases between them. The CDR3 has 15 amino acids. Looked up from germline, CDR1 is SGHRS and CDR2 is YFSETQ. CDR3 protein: CASSLGGKQADTQYF. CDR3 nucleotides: TGCGCCAGCAGCTTGGGTGGCAAACAGGCAGATACGCAGTATTTT.

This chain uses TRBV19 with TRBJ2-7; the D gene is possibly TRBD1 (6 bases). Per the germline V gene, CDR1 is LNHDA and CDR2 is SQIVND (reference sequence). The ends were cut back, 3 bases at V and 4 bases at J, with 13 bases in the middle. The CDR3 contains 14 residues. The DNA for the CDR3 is TGTGCCAGTAGTATTGGTGCAGGGGTGTACGAGCAGTACTTC. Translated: CASSIGAGVYEQYF.

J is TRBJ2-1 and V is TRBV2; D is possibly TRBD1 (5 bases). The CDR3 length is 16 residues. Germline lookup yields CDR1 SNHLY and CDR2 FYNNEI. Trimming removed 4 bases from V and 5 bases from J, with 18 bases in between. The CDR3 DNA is TGTGCCAGCAGTGTTGATACCTTTGGGGCCAACAATGAGCAGTTCTTC. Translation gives CASSVDTFGANNEQFF.

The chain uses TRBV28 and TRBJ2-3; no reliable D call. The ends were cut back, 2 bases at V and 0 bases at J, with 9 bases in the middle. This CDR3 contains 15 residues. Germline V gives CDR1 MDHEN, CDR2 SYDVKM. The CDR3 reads CASSLGFSSTDTQYF. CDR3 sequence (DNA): TGTGCCAGCAGTTTAGGGTTTTCGAGCACAGATACGCAGTATTTT.

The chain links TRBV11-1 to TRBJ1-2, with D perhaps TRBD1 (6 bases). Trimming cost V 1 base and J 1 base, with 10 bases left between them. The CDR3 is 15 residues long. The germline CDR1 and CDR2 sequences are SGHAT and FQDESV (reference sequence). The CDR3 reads CASSLGQVNNYGYTF. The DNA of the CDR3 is TGTGCCAGCAGCTTAGGACAGGTCAATAACTATGGCTACACCTTC. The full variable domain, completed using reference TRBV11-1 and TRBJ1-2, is EAEVAQSPRYKITEKSQAVAFWCDPISGHATLYWYRQILGQGPELLVQFQDESVVDDSQLPKDRFSAERLKGVDSTLKIQPAELGDSAMYLCASSLGQVNNYGYTFGSGTRLTVV.

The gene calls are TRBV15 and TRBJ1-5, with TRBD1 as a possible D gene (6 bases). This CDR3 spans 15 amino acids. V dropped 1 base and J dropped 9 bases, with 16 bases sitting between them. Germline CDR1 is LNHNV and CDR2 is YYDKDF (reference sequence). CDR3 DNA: TGTGCCACCAGCAGAGGACAGGTCCCCTCTTGGCCCCAGCATTTT. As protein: CATSRGQVPSWPQHF.

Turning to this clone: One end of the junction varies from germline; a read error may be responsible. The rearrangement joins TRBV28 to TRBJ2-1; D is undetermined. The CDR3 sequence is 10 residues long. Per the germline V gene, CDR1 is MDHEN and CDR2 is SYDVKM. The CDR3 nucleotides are TGTGCCAGCAGTTACAAGGAGCAGTTCTTC. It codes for CASSYKEQFF.